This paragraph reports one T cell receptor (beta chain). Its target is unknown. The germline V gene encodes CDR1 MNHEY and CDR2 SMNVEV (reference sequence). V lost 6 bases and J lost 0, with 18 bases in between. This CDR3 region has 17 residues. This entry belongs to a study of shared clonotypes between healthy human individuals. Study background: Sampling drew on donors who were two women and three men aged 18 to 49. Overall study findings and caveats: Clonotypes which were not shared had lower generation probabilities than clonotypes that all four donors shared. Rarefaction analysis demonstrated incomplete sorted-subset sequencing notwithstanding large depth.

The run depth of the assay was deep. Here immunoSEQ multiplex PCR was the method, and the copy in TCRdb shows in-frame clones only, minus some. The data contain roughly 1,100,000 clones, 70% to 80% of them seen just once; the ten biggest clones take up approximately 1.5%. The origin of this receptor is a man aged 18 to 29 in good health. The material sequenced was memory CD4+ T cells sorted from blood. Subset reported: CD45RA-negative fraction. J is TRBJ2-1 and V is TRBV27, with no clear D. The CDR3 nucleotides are TGTGCCAGCAGCCCACTCCAGACCAAGAGCTCCTACAATGAGCAGTTCTTC. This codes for CASSPLQTKSSYNEQFF.